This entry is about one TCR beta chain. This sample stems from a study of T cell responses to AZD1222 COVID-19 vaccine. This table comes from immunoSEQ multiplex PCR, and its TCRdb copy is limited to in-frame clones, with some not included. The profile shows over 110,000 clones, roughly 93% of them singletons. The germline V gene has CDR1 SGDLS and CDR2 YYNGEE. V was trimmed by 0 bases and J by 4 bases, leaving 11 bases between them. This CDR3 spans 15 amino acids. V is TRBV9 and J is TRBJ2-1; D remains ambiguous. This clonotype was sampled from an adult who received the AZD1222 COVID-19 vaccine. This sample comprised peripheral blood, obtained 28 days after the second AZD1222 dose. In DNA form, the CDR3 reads TGTGCCAGCAGCGTAGGGGGTGGGCGGTACAATGAGCAGTTCTTC. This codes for CASSVGGGRYNEQFF.